These 32 T cell receptor beta chains originate from one sample sequenced in a study of kidney transplant recipient with SARS-CoV-2 infection. TCRdb ran MiXCR on the reads and lists one entry per CDR3 protein. The table has fewer than 250,000 distinct CDR3 sequences, around 28% seen once; the top ten hold roughly 7%. The sample in question was a blood sample, obtained at baseline and on day 111 from a kidney transplant recipient. Receptor source: a male patient between 25 and 39 years old who had COVID-19 and was a kidney transplant recipient. A share of the T cells may be of graft donor origin.

Turning to this clonotype: A much bigger clone sits one base away, suggesting this may be a read error. This sequence joins TRBV2 and TRBJ1-2; perhaps TRBD1 as D (5 bases). Germline CDR1 is SNHLY and CDR2 is FYNNEI. The CDR3 sequence is 14 residues long. Trimming removed 4 bases from V and 6 bases from J, with 15 bases in between. CDR3 in DNA: TGTGCCAGCAGTGGAACGGCAGGGAGAGATGGCTACACCTTC. Amino acid sequence: CASSGTAGRDGYTF.

This clonotype was counted at least ten times. This rearrangement joins TRBV2 to TRBJ1-1, with D hard to call. Looked up from germline, CDR1 is SNHLY and CDR2 is FYNNEI. CDR3 size: 13 residues. The V and J ends lost 7 bases and 2 bases respectively, with 11 bases between them. In DNA, the CDR3 is TGTGCCAGCATTAACAGACTTAACACTGAAGCTTTCTTT. It translates to CASINRLNTEAFF. The entire variable domain, with the rest obtained from reference TRBV2 and TRBJ1-1, is as follows: EPEVTQTPSHQVTQMGQEVILRCVPISNHLYFYWYRQILGQKVEFLVSFYNNEISEKSEIFDDQFSVERPDGSNFTLKIRSTKLEDSAMYFCASINRLNTEAFFGQGTRLTVV.

Comments on this clonotype: A read error may explain this, as a much larger clone is one base away. V is TRBV9 and J is TRBJ1-6; TRBD1 is a possible D gene (5 bases). CDR1 is SGDLS, CDR2 YYNGEE, per germline. CDR3 length: 16 residues. The CDR3 nucleotides are TGTGCCAGCAGCCCGTCGTATGACAGACTCACTTCACCCCACCACTTT. Translated: CASSPSYDRLTSPHHF. Full variable domain (rest looked up from reference TRBV9 and TRBJ1-6): DSGVTQTPKHLITATGQRVTLRCSPRSGDLSVYWYQQSLDQGLQFLIQYYNGEERAKGNILERFSAQQFPDLHSELNLSSLELGDSALYFCASSPSYDRLTSPHHFGNGTRLTVT.

The table lists this clonotype with many counts. The chain recombines TRBV10-2 with TRBJ1-1; a weak D match, TRBD1 (5 bases). This CDR3 has 13 residues. V shed 4 bases and J shed 5 bases, with 11 bases lying between them. From germline, CDR1 is WSHSY and CDR2 SAAADI. CDR3: CASSGRVGTEAFF. The CDR3, as DNA: TGCGCCAGCAGTGGCAGGGTGGGGACTGAAGCTTTCTTT.

The table lists this clonotype with many counts. The chain carries TRBV15 and TRBJ1-3, with a tentative D call TRBD1 (6 bases). This CDR3 has 16 amino acids. The V gene lost 6 bases and the J gene lost 0 bases, with 15 bases spanning the gap. Germline V gives CDR1 LNHNV, CDR2 YYDKDF (reference sequence). CDR3 sequence reads: CATSRGQGSSGNTIYF. CDR3 sequence (DNA): TGTGCCACCAGTCGGGGGCAGGGAAGCTCTGGAAACACCATATATTTT.

This clonotype appeared many times. The chain is built from TRBV14 and TRBJ1-1; no definite D call. The CDR3 is made up of 15 amino acids. CDR1 and CDR2 (germline): SGHDN, FVKESK. Trimming removed 5 bases at V and 6 bases at J, with 19 bases between. The CDR3 DNA reads as TGTGCCAGCAGCGCGAGTCTAGGGCGCCGGGCTGAAGCTTTCTTT. It encodes CASSASLGRRAEAFF.

This clonotype was detected many times. The V call is TRBV7-2, the J call TRBJ1-3; D uncertain. V was pared by 5 bases and J by 0 bases, with 14 bases between. The CDR3 is made up of 16 amino acids. The germline V gene encodes CDR1 SGHTA and CDR2 FQGNSA. CDR3 sequence: CASSPPSGISGNTIYF. In DNA, the CDR3 is TGTGCCAGCAGCCCTCCCTCGGGAATCTCTGGAAACACCATATATTTT. Full variable domain (rest looked up from reference TRBV7-2 and TRBJ1-3): GAGVSQSPSNKVTEKGKDVELRCDPISGHTALYWYRQSLGQGLEFLIYFQGNSAPDKSGLPSDRFSAERTGGSVSTLTIQRTQQEDSAVYLCASSPPSGISGNTIYFGEGSWLTVV.

This clonotype was seen repeatedly, ten times or more. The chain uses TRBV8-2 and TRBJ1-2. TRBV8-2 is labeled a pseudogene. The CDR3 extends over 16 amino acids. The DNA for the CDR3 is TGTGGCAGTGTAATGCATGATAGCCGAAAGACCTATGGCTACACCTTC. Translated, it gives CGSVMHDSRKTYGYTF.

On this clonotype itself: This could be a read error, since a much larger clone is one nucleotide away. The chain links TRBV7-2 to TRBJ2-2; D not certain. With 0 bases removed from V and 8 bases from J, the gap between germline ends came to 7 bases. CDR1 SGHTA and CDR2 FQGNSA come from the germline V gene. The length of the CDR3 is 13 residues. The CDR3 loop reads CASSLASRGELFF. The CDR3 region has the DNA TGTGCCAGCAGCTTAGCATCCAGGGGGGAGCTGTTTTTT.

This clonotype has at least ten counts. The chain couples TRBV28 to TRBJ1-5, with unresolved D. Deletions cut 6 bases from V and 4 bases from J, with 13 bases between. Germline values: CDR1 MDHEN, CDR2 SYDVKM. The CDR3 sequence is 14 residues long. The chain's CDR3 is CASSPELVNQPQHF. CDR3 DNA: TGTGCCAGCAGCCCGGAGCTGGTTAATCAGCCCCAGCATTTT.

Ten or more counts support this clonotype. V usage is TRBV20-1 and J usage is TRBJ2-7, with unresolved D. The V end was cut by 6 bases, the J end by 2 bases, with 17 bases between. The CDR3 totals 14 residues. Per the germline V gene, CDR1 is DFQATT and CDR2 is SNEGSKA (reference sequence). CDR3 sequence reads: CSALTVQAAYEQYF. CDR3 sequence (DNA): TGCAGTGCCCTAACGGTCCAGGCGGCCTACGAGCAGTACTTC.

There are a few counts of this clonotype. V usage is TRBV10-3 and J usage is TRBJ2-1; 10 positions agree with TRBD1. The CDR3 covers 16 residues. Germline trimming cut 3 bases from V and 4 bases from J; bases unmatched to any gene: 6. Germline-derived CDR1 and CDR2 are ENHRY and SYGVKD. CDR3 sequence reads: CAISDDPGQGYNEQFF. The CDR3 nucleotides are TGTGCCATCAGTGACGATCCGGGACAGGGGTACAATGAGCAGTTCTTC.

In regard to this clonotype: A single base separates this from a much larger clone, so it may be a read error. This rearrangement joins TRBV5-1 to TRBJ2-7; D gene unclear. The CDR3 runs to 15 residues. Germline lookup yields CDR1 SGHRS and CDR2 YFSETQ. The DNA of the CDR3 is TGCACCAGCAGCTTGGCCTTGAACGGTGGCCACGAGCAGTACTTC. Its translation: CTSSLALNGGHEQYF.

This clonotype turned up a few times. Here the CDR3 omits its conserved ending phenylalanine or tryptophan, so a read error is the likely source. This chain links TRBV23-1 with TRBJ1-2; D is uncertain. TRBV23-1 is an ORF, and what it does is uncertain. The CDR3 spans 17 residues. Trimming removed 4 bases from V and 4 bases from J, with 22 bases in between. The CDR3 is CASSPCKLRRKTYGYTL. CDR3 coding DNA: TGCGCCAGCAGTCCTTGTAAGCTACGCAGAAAGACCTATGGCTACACCCTC.

This clonotype has ten or more counts. This chain links TRBV7-9 with TRBJ1-2; D ambiguous. CDR1 and CDR2 (germline): SEHNR, FQNEAQ (reference sequence). The CDR3 runs 17 residues. The V and J ends lost 5 bases and 4 bases respectively, with 23 bases between them. The CDR3 protein is CASSVHSYHGKTYGYTF. The CDR3 nucleotides are TGTGCCAGCAGCGTGCACTCATACCATGGAAAGACCTATGGCTACACCTTC.

This clonotype was seen a few times. The chain is built from TRBV20-1 and TRBJ2-1; 10 bases fit TRBD2. The CDR3 covers 14 residues. J was trimmed by 9 bases and V by 7 bases; bases with no gene match: 12. Germline CDR1 is DFQATT and CDR2 is SNEGSKA (reference sequence). The CDR3 sequence: CSGWVAGGPPEQFF. The CDR3 nucleotides are TGCAGTGGTTGGGTAGCGGGGGGACCCCCTGAGCAGTTCTTC.

V usage is TRBV6-1 and J usage is TRBJ2-1; possible D gene TRBD2, 5 bases. From germline, CDR1 is MNHNS and CDR2 SASEGT. Trimming took off 2 bases at V and 4 bases at J, with 27 bases between the two ends. The length of the CDR3 is 20 residues. CDR3 DNA sequence: TGTGCCAGCAGTGAAACTAGTGGAAGTAACCCTAAGCGTGGGTACAATGAGCAGTTCTTC. Its protein is CASSETSGSNPKRGYNEQFF.

Note on this clonotype: It may be a read error: a sequence one base away is much more abundant. The V gene is TRBV25-1, the J gene TRBJ1-4, with D possibly being TRBD1 (5 bases). CDR1 is MGHDK and CDR2 is SYGVNS in the germline V gene. The CDR3 runs 14 residues. Here the CDR3 DNA reads TGTGCCAACAGTGAAGCAGCAGGGAATGAAAAACTGTTTTTT. Translation: CANSEAAGNEKLFF.

This clonotype came up many times. The rearrangement joins TRBV7-8 to TRBJ1-2, with no clear D. CDR1 SGHVS and CDR2 FQNEAQ come from the germline V gene. The CDR3 runs 17 residues. V lost 3 bases to trimming and J lost 4 bases, with 21 bases between them. The CDR3 bases are TGTGCCAGCAGCTTTGTTTTGTTTACCCGAAAGACCTATGGCTACACCTTC. This encodes CASSFVLFTRKTYGYTF.

This clonotype was picked up a small number of times. J is TRBJ2-1 and V is TRBV11-3; possibly TRBD1 for D (5 bases). Trimming cost V 4 bases and J 5 bases, with 9 bases left between them. The CDR3 length is 13 residues. Germline V gene sequence: CDR1 SGHNT, CDR2 YENEEA. CDR3 in amino acids: CASSSNRNNEQFF. In DNA, the CDR3 is TGTGCCAGCAGCTCGAACAGGAACAATGAGCAGTTCTTC.

This clonotype was found many times. The chain recombines TRBV9 with TRBJ2-7, with 7 nucleotides matching TRBD1. CDR1 and CDR2 (germline): SGDLS, YYNGEE. The CDR3 has 14 amino acids. V shed 5 bases, J shed 3 bases, and the junction held 8 bases outside the gene matches. This CDR3 is CASSTDRADYEQYF. The CDR3 DNA sequence: TGTGCCAGCAGTACCGACAGGGCGGACTACGAGCAGTACTTC. Full variable domain (missing parts from reference TRBV9 and TRBJ2-7): DSGVTQTPKHLITATGQRVTLRCSPRSGDLSVYWYQQSLDQGLQFLIQYYNGEERAKGNILERFSAQQFPDLHSELNLSSLELGDSALYFCASSTDRADYEQYFGPGTRLTVT.

As for this clonotype: This could be a read error, since a much larger clone is one nucleotide away. V and J are TRBV7-1 and TRBJ1-2, with unresolved D. TRBV7-1 is marked as an open reading frame, function uncertain. V lost 5 bases to trimming and J lost 4 bases, with 23 bases between them. The CDR3 runs to 17 residues. CDR3 sequence: CASSPLGHEGKTYGYTF. The DNA of the CDR3 is TGTGCCAGCAGCCCACTGGGTCACGAGGGAAAGACCTATGGCTACACCTTC.

This chain uses TRBV30 with TRBJ1-1; D is possibly TRBD1 (5 bases). Germline V gene data show CDR1 as GTSNPN and CDR2 as SVGIG (reference sequence). The V gene lost 1 base and the J gene lost 0 bases, with 15 bases spanning the gap. The CDR3 has 16 residues. CDR3 nucleotide sequence: TGTGCCTGGAGTGGGGGACGGGAAGAATTGAACACTGAAGCTTTCTTT. Residues: CAWSGGREELNTEAFF. The variable domain in full, completed from reference TRBV30 and TRBJ1-1, reads SQTIHQWPATLVQPVGSPLSLECTVEGTSNPNLYWYRQAAGRGLQLLFYSVGIGQISSEVPQNLSASRPQDRQFILSSKKLLLSDSGFYLCAWSGGREELNTEAFFGQGTRLTVV.

This clonotype was seen many times. The chain carries TRBV11-3 and TRBJ1-2; D call uncertain. This CDR3 contains 17 residues. V lost 5 bases and J 4 bases, leaving 23 bases between the germline ends. Germline CDR1 SGHNT, CDR2 YENEEA. The CDR3 nucleotides read TGTGCCAGCAGCCGTAGCAACGATCTCGGAAAGACCTATGGCTACACCTTC. Its protein is CASSRSNDLGKTYGYTF.

In this sample, this clonotype turned up many times. V usage is TRBV29-1 and J usage is TRBJ1-4, with 8 nucleotides matching TRBD1. The CDR3 covers 15 residues. V dropped 4 bases and J dropped 3; count of bases not matched to a gene: 7. CDR1 SQVTM and CDR2 ANQGSEA come from the germline V gene. In nucleotides, the CDR3 is TGCAGCGTTGGTGTCTTGGGACAGGCTAATGAAAAACTGTTTTTT. Translated: CSVGVLGQANEKLFF.

This clonotype was seen more than once but under ten times. This chain joins TRBV7-2 and TRBJ2-3; 8 bases are a match to TRBD2. The CDR3 extends over 18 amino acids. CDR1 and CDR2 (germline): SGHTA, FQGNSA. Trimming removed 5 bases from V and 4 bases from J; junction bases left unmatched: 17. CDR3 protein: CASSPYRPGLGRPDTQYF. The CDR3 bases are TGTGCCAGCAGCCCTTACCGACCGGGACTAGGGCGTCCAGATACGCAGTATTTT.

This clonotype was detected only once. Possible read error: a much larger clone is one base away. The chain links TRBV18 to TRBJ1-1; 8 bases agree with TRBD1. Looked up from germline, CDR1 is KGHSH and CDR2 is LQKENI. This CDR3 has 14 residues. CDR3 DNA sequence: TGTGCCAGCTCACCGCGACAGGGGCGAACTGGAGCTTTCTTT. Translation: CASSPRQGRTGAFF.

In the case of this clonotype: This may come from a read error, since a much larger clone is one base off. The V gene is TRBV28, the J gene TRBJ1-2; 8 nucleotides agree with TRBD1. Germline CDR1 MDHEN, CDR2 SYDVKM. Unmatched junction bases numbered 7, after V lost 1 base and J lost 6 bases. This CDR3 spans 15 amino acids. CDR3 nucleotides: TGTGCCAGCAGTTTATTTGTCCGGACAGGGAATGGCTACACCTTC. It codes for CASSLFVRTGNGYTF.

In regard to this clonotype: This may be a read error: a much more frequent sequence differs by one nucleotide. The genes are TRBV6-1 and TRBJ2-7; D not certain. V was trimmed by 3 bases and J by 3 bases, leaving 6 bases between them. The CDR3 sequence is 12 residues long. Germline lookup yields CDR1 MNHNS and CDR2 SASEGT. CDR3 sequence (DNA): TGTGCCAGCAGTGACGACGGCTACGAGCAGTACGTC. This gives the protein CASSDDGYEQYV.

This chain connects TRBV10-1 to TRBJ1-2; D gene uncertain. V lost 8 bases and J lost 4, with 26 bases in between. The CDR3 extends over 17 amino acids. In germline, CDR1 is WNHNN, CDR2 SYGVQD (reference sequence). CDR3 loop: CASGGIVRSRKTYGYTF. For the CDR3, the DNA is TGCGCCAGCGGTGGTATAGTAAGATCGCGAAAGACCTATGGCTACACCTTC.

Ten or more counts support this clonotype. CDR3 nucleotide sequence: TGTGCCAGCAGCTTGGGTGCTCCCATTTCAGGCTTGACCGGGGAGCTGTTTTTT. Its protein is CASSLGAPISGLTGELFF. The chain carries TRBV3-1 and TRBJ2-2; D uncertain. Trimming removed 5 bases from V and 5 bases from J, with 24 bases in between. The germline CDR1 and CDR2 sequences are LGHDT and YNNKEL (reference sequence). The CDR3 runs 18 residues.

V is TRBV7-2 and J is TRBJ1-2, with unresolved D. The CDR3 runs 17 residues. V lost 5 bases, J lost 4 bases, and 23 bases lay in between. The germline gives CDR1 SGHTA, CDR2 FQGNSA. CDR3 DNA: TGTGCCAGCAGCGAAACTAGCAGAGACGGAAAGACCTATGGCTACACCTTC. Amino acid sequence: CASSETSRDGKTYGYTF.